The 13 T cell receptor beta chains listed next were all sequenced from one sample in a study of blood T cell repertoires in COVID-19. The table came from immunoSEQ multiplex PCR; TCRdb's copy has only in-frame clones and leaves some out. The sample contains roughly 430,000 clones, 88% of which appear only once. The sequenced sample consisted of PBMCs or T cells enriched from blood (not recorded which). The receptor set was obtained from a woman aged 40 to 50 with acute COVID-19.

The V gene is TRBV5-5, the J gene TRBJ2-3; D might be TRBD2 (6 bases). Germline V gives CDR1 SGHKS, CDR2 YYEKEE (reference sequence). The length of the CDR3 is 14 residues. The V and J ends lost 2 bases and 3 bases respectively, with 10 bases between them. CDR3 nucleotide sequence: TGTGCCAGCAGCTTAGAGACTAGAACAGATACGCAGTATTTT. Amino acids: CASSLETRTDTQYF.

CDR3 DNA sequence: TGCGCCAGCAGCCAAGCGCAAGGGGGCGATAATGAAAAACTGTTTTTT. Translated: CASSQAQGGDNEKLFF. The chain couples TRBV4-1 to TRBJ1-4; 7 nucleotides line up with TRBD1. Trimming removed 1 base from V and 4 bases from J; junction bases left unmatched: 6. The V gene's germline CDR1 is MGHRA and CDR2 YSYEKL. CDR3 length: 16 residues.

This chain connects TRBV29-1 to TRBJ2-2; a weak D match, TRBD1 (6 bases). CDR1 is SQVTM and CDR2 is ANQGSEA in the germline V gene. CDR3 length: 14 residues. V gave up 2 bases and J gave up 5 bases, with 12 bases separating them. CDR3: CSVEFRGGTGELFF. The CDR3, as DNA: TGCAGCGTTGAATTTCGAGGGGGAACCGGGGAGCTGTTTTTT.

The rearrangement joins TRBV13 to TRBJ2-1; TRBD2 agrees at 10 bases. Trimming took 1 base from V and 5 from J; bases not matched to a gene: 5. The CDR3 loop spans 16 amino acids. Germline-derived CDR1 and CDR2 are PRHDT and FYEKMQ (reference sequence). CDR3 loop: CASSLESGGEDNEQFF. The CDR3 region has the DNA TGTGCCAGCAGCTTAGAGAGCGGGGGGGAAGACAATGAGCAGTTCTTC.

The CDR3 DNA follows: TGTGCCACCAGCAGAGAGGGACAGGGGACGTTTTTGGTGGGCACTGAAGCTTTCTTT. It codes for CATSREGQGTFLVGTEAFF. The chain is built from TRBV15 and TRBJ1-1; 10 bases fit TRBD1. CDR1 is LNHNV, CDR2 YYDKDF, per germline (reference sequence). J was trimmed by 4 bases and V by 0 bases; bases with no gene match: 14. This CDR3 spans 19 amino acids.

The V and J genes are TRBV5-1 and TRBJ2-5; D is possibly TRBD2 (6 bases). V gave up 3 bases and J gave up 1 base, with 13 bases separating them. Germline CDR1 reads SGHRS; CDR2 reads YFSETQ. The CDR3 is 15 residues long. The CDR3 bases are TGCGCCAGCAGCTCATCTGCGGGGATCCAAGAGACCCAGTACTTC. Translating gives CASSSSAGIQETQYF.

V usage is TRBV10-1 and J usage is TRBJ1-1, with a possible D match to TRBD1 (6 bases). V was pared by 6 bases and J by 0 bases, with 8 bases between. Germline CDR1 and CDR2: WNHNN and SYGVQD (reference sequence). The CDR3 is 13 amino acids. The CDR3 DNA follows: TGCGCCAGCAGCAGGGGAATGAACACTGAAGCTTTCTTT. It codes for CASSRGMNTEAFF.

The gene calls are TRBV14 and TRBJ2-1; 9 bases map to TRBD2. The CDR3 runs 17 residues. The V and J ends lost 6 bases and 4 bases, in that order; junction bases with no gene match: 13. Germline lookup yields CDR1 SGHDN and CDR2 FVKESK. CDR3 nucleotides: TGTGCCAGCAGTCGTAAAGGGACTAGCTGGGGTTACAATGAGCAGTTCTTC. Protein product: CASSRKGTSWGYNEQFF.

V and J are TRBV6-1 and TRBJ1-5; D is uncertain. The CDR3 extends over 17 amino acids. The germline gives CDR1 MNHNS, CDR2 SASEGT. Deletions cut 4 bases from V and 2 bases from J, with 18 bases between. The CDR3 coding sequence is TGTGCCAGCAGTGCCCCTAATCTCGGGGTCGGCAATCAGCCCCAGCATTTT. It is translated as CASSAPNLGVGNQPQHF.

V and J are TRBV23-1 and TRBJ2-7; D might be TRBD1 (5 bases). TRBV23-1 counts as an open reading frame of uncertain function. Trimming took off 4 bases at V and 4 bases at J, with 17 bases between the two ends. This CDR3 is built from 15 residues. CDR3: CASSPPPQGRYEQYF. In DNA, the CDR3 is TGCGCCAGCAGTCCCCCTCCGCAGGGCAGGTACGAGCAGTACTTC.

In regard to this clone: At one end the junction does not follow the germline gene, possibly because of a read error. The chain joins TRBV5-1 to TRBJ2-3; 9 bases map to TRBD2. The V gene's germline CDR1 is SGHRS and CDR2 YFSETQ. The CDR3 extends over 15 amino acids. The CDR3 nucleotides are TGCGCCCGCAGCTGGGGGGCGGGGGGGCCGGATACGCAGTATTTT. This translates into CARSWGAGGPDTQYF.

The chain carries TRBV6-4 and TRBJ1-1, with TRBD1 as a possible D gene (6 bases). Between the trimmed V and J ends, which lost 4 bases and 0 bases, there was a span of 18 bases. The germline CDR1 and CDR2 sequences are MRHNA and SNTAGT. The CDR3 is 17 amino acids. The DNA for the CDR3 is TGTGCCAGCAGTGCACATAACCGGGACACCCTGAACACTGAAGCTTTCTTT. This gives the protein CASSAHNRDTLNTEAFF.

V usage is TRBV5-1 and J usage is TRBJ2-3; TRBD2 matches at 8 bases. Trimming removed 6 bases from V and 3 bases from J; junction bases left unmatched: 9. There are 15 residues in the CDR3. The germline V gene encodes CDR1 SGHRS and CDR2 YFSETQ. CDR3 residues: CASTISGAGTDTQYF. The CDR3 DNA follows: TGCGCCAGCACCATTAGCGGGGCGGGGACAGATACGCAGTATTTT. Full variable domain (remainder filled in from reference TRBV5-1 and TRBJ2-3): KAGVTQTPRYLIKTRGQQVTLSCSPISGHRSVSWYQQTPGQGLQFLFEYFSETQRNKGNFPGRFSGRQFSNSRSEMNVSTLELGDSALYLCASTISGAGTDTQYFGPGTRLTVL.